The 28 T cell receptor beta chains presented below share a single source sample, sequenced in a study of T cells in Graves' hyperthyroidism and ophthalmopathy. Amplification yielded TCR beta CDR3 regions, with RNA transcripts as the source. The HTBI primer set drove a first-round RT-PCR of the TCR CDR3. A single record per CDR3 protein comes from TCRdb applying MiXCR to the multiplex PCR reads. The data hold 400,000 to 550,000 distinct CDR3 sequences, with around 22% observed a single time. Sequencing was performed on blood. The receptors shown here come from a woman aged 25 to 39 with Graves' ophthalmopathy.

This clonotype was recorded at least ten times. V usage is TRBV28 and J usage is TRBJ1-6; D gene uncertain. CDR3 length: 15 residues. The ends were cut back, 6 bases at V and 6 bases at J, with 15 bases in the middle. Germline assignment: CDR1 MDHEN and CDR2 SYDVKM. For the CDR3, the DNA is TGTGCCAGCAGCCTGGACGGCCATCCTAATTCACCCCTCCACTTT. It yields the protein CASSLDGHPNSPLHF. Looking up the rest from reference TRBV28 and TRBJ1-6 gives the full variable domain: DVKVTQSSRYLVKRTGEKVFLECVQDMDHENMFWYRQDPGLGLRLIYFSYDVKMKEKGDIPEGYSVSREKKERFSLILESASTNQTSMYLCASSLDGHPNSPLHFGNGTRLTVT.

This clonotype was seen a handful of times. The rearrangement joins TRBV6-1 to TRBJ2-5, with D unresolved. Germline V gene lookup returns CDR1 MNHNS and CDR2 SASEGT. V was cut by 4 bases and J by 2 bases, with 11 bases left in between. This CDR3 contains 14 residues. CDR3 protein: CASSGRVQQETQYF. The CDR3 nucleotides are TGTGCCAGCAGTGGAAGGGTACAGCAAGAGACCCAGTACTTC.

As regards this clonotype: This may come from a read error, since a much larger clone is one base off. The genes are TRBV10-2 and TRBJ1-2; D remains unclear. The CDR3 is 13 residues long. Germline CDR1 and CDR2: WSHSY and SAAADI. For the CDR3, the DNA is TGCGCCAGCCGTAGGGAGGAATTGCATGGCTACAGCTTC. Its protein product is CASRREELHGYSF.

In this sample, this clonotype turned up many times. The chain couples TRBV6-2 or TRBV6-3 to TRBJ2-7, with D tentatively TRBD2 (6 bases). CDR1 MNHEY and CDR2 SVGEGT come from the germline V gene. The CDR3 has 14 amino acids. Trimming shortened V by 6 bases and J by 6 bases, and 18 bases separated the two germline ends. CDR3 DNA: TGTGCCAGCAGCTCGAGGCGGGGCGCTTCCGAGCAGTACTTC. Protein: CASSSRRGASEQYF.

This clonotype showed up just a few times. The chain recombines TRBV5-1 with TRBJ2-7; 8 bases are a match to TRBD1. The germline gives CDR1 SGHRS, CDR2 YFSETQ. The CDR3 contains 15 residues. J was trimmed by 2 bases and V by 3 bases; bases with no gene match: 7. The chain's CDR3 is CASSSTGEGAYEQYF. CDR3 sequence (DNA): TGCGCCAGCAGCTCGACAGGGGAAGGGGCCTACGAGCAGTACTTC.

Regarding this clonotype: A single base separates this from a much larger clone, so it may be a read error. This sequence joins TRBV2 and TRBJ2-7, with a possible D match to TRBD2 (6 bases). Looked up from germline, CDR1 is SNHLY and CDR2 is FYNNEI. The CDR3 sequence is 13 residues long. CDR3 region: CASAGTDSHEQYF. The DNA of the CDR3 is TGTGCCAGCGCCGGGACTGACTCCCACGAGCAGTACTTC.

This clonotype was recorded many times. J is TRBJ2-7 and V is TRBV5-1, with D possibly matching TRBD1 (6 bases). Germline values: CDR1 SGHRS, CDR2 YFSETQ. There are 15 residues in the CDR3. V gave up 0 bases and J gave up 4 bases, with 14 bases separating them. The CDR3 DNA is TGCGCCAGCAGCTTGGGGGGGACACGGGAATACGAGCAGTACTTC. Translating gives CASSLGGTREYEQYF.

V is TRBV19 and J is TRBJ2-5; TRBD1 matches at 8 bases. Germline values: CDR1 LNHDA, CDR2 SQIVND (reference sequence). Losses at the gene ends were 11 bases for V and 3 bases for J; bases not matched to a gene: 20. The CDR3 runs to 17 residues. In nucleotides, the CDR3 is TGTGCCTCTACAAGGGGTCTCGGACAGGGAAGGAAAGAGACCCAGTACTTC. Translation: CASTRGLGQGRKETQYF.

This clonotype was seen at least ten times. V usage is TRBV6-2 or TRBV6-3 and J usage is TRBJ1-1; TRBD1 matches 11 bases. Losses at the gene ends were 2 bases for V and 5 bases for J; bases not matched to a gene: 16. The CDR3 runs 19 residues. Germline V lookup: CDR1 MNHEY, CDR2 SVGEGT. CDR3 sequence: CASSYPVEGTGGLITEAFF. CDR3 in DNA: TGTGCCAGCAGTTACCCCGTTGAAGGGACAGGGGGTCTGATAACTGAAGCTTTCTTT.

The V gene is TRBV12-3 or TRBV12-4, the J gene TRBJ1-5; D unresolved. V lost 3 bases to trimming and J lost 7 bases, with 13 bases between them. This CDR3 comprises 14 residues. CDR3 in amino acids: CASSFTVLGQPQHF. The CDR3 DNA reads as TGTGCCAGCAGTTTCACAGTTTTGGGGCAGCCCCAGCATTTT.

This clonotype was seen a few times. The genes are TRBV27 and TRBJ2-2, with D tentatively TRBD2 (7 bases). The CDR3 covers 17 residues. Trimming pared 2 bases from V and 5 bases from J, leaving 18 bases between. Germline V lookup: CDR1 MNHEY, CDR2 SMNVEV (reference sequence). CDR3 region: CASSLIAGAFRTGELFF. The DNA for the CDR3 is TGTGCCAGCAGTTTAATCGCGGGGGCCTTTCGGACCGGGGAGCTGTTTTTT.

This clonotype occurred many times. The V call is TRBV20-1, the J call TRBJ1-1; tentative D call: TRBD1 (6 bases). This CDR3 contains 14 residues. Germline-derived CDR1 and CDR2 are DFQATT and SNEGSKA (reference sequence). V shed 4 bases and J shed 4 bases, with 16 bases lying between them. As DNA, the CDR3 is TGCAGTGCTACCTCAGGGACATATGGCACTGAAGCTTTCTTT. Its protein is CSATSGTYGTEAFF.

This clonotype was detected ten times or more. The chain recombines TRBV7-9 with TRBJ1-3; no clear D. V was trimmed by 10 bases and J by 0 bases, leaving 10 bases between them. This CDR3 comprises 13 residues. Germline loops: CDR1 SEHNR, CDR2 FQNEAQ (reference sequence). In DNA form, the CDR3 reads TGTGCCACCCAGACACGCTCTGGAAACACCATATATTTT. The encoded protein is CATQTRSGNTIYF.

This clonotype was seen repeatedly, ten times or more. The chain joins TRBV4-1 to TRBJ1-1; D is undetermined. V lost 0 bases and J lost 8, with 13 bases in between. CDR1 is MGHRA, CDR2 YSYEKL, per germline. The length of the CDR3 is 14 residues. The CDR3 DNA follows: TGCGCCAGCAGCCAAGACGACCCGGGAATAGAAGCTTTCTTT. Translating gives CASSQDDPGIEAFF.

This clonotype was observed a few times. One base away lies a much larger clone, so this may be a sequencing read error. This chain uses TRBV15 with TRBJ2-2, with TRBD1 matching 9 bases. The CDR3 is made up of 16 amino acids. Germline-derived CDR1 and CDR2 are LNHNV and YYDKDF (reference sequence). The CDR3 nucleotides read TGTGCCACCAGCAGAGGACAGGGGGAGTTTCGCGGGGAGCTGTGTTTT. Translated, it gives CATSRGQGEFRGELCF.

This clonotype was found many times. The gene calls are TRBV12-3 or TRBV12-4 and TRBJ2-5; 7 nucleotides align to TRBD1. V gave up 8 bases and J gave up 7 bases; unmatched junction bases: 10. This CDR3 is built from 13 residues. CDR3 coding DNA: TGTGCCAGCCGCGAGGGGGCCTTGGGGACCCAGTACTTC. This encodes CASREGALGTQYF.

This clonotype has at least ten counts. This chain uses TRBV2 with TRBJ2-5; 7 bases match TRBD2. The CDR3 is made up of 13 amino acids. CDR1 and CDR2 from the germline V gene are SNHLY and FYNNEI. V lost 6 bases to trimming and J lost 0 bases; unmatched junction nucleotides: 1. CDR3 in amino acids: CASSGGNQETQYF. The CDR3 DNA reads TGTGCCAGCAGCGGGGGGAACCAAGAGACCCAGTACTTC.

Worth noting for this clonotype: The junction differs from germline at one of its ends, possibly a read error. This chain connects TRBV30 to TRBJ1-1, with D perhaps matching TRBD1 (6 bases). From germline, CDR1 is GTSNPN and CDR2 SVGIG (reference sequence). The length of the CDR3 is 16 residues. The chain's CDR3 is CARRGDNATMNTEAFF. The CDR3 nucleotides read TGTGCCCGGAGGGGGGACAACGCCACCATGAACACTGAAGCTTTCTTT.

This clonotype was counted ten times or more. This chain connects TRBV6-1 to TRBJ1-2, with D hard to call. The CDR3 covers 12 residues. Germline V gene lookup returns CDR1 MNHNS and CDR2 SASEGT. V was clipped by 11 bases and J by 2 bases, with 12 bases between them. This CDR3 reads CAGMTRNYGYTF. For the CDR3, the DNA is TGTGCCGGAATGACACGGAACTATGGCTACACCTTC.

This clonotype was detected ten times or more. The CDR3 nucleotides are TGTGCCAGCAGCCCAACCGGGACAGACACTGAAGCTTTCTTT. Protein: CASSPTGTDTEAFF. This chain joins TRBV7-3 and TRBJ1-1; TRBD1 matches at 7 bases. The CDR3 consists of 14 residues. The germline CDR1 and CDR2 sequences are SGHTA and FQGTGA. Unmatched junction bases numbered 6, after V lost 5 bases and J lost 3 bases.

This clonotype appeared many times. The rearrangement uses TRBV28 and TRBJ1-5; D remains ambiguous. The ends were cut back, 5 bases at V and 5 bases at J, with 10 bases in the middle. Germline V gene sequence: CDR1 MDHEN, CDR2 SYDVKM. The CDR3 runs to 13 residues. Here the CDR3 DNA reads TGTGCCAGCAGTCACGGGAGGGATCAGCCCCAGCATTTT. Translating gives CASSHGRDQPQHF.

The rearrangement joins TRBV5-6 to TRBJ2-7; D gene ambiguous. The CDR3 sequence is 13 residues long. Germline V gene sequence: CDR1 SGHDT, CDR2 YYEEEE. Trimming stripped 4 bases from V and 1 base from J, with 9 bases between. CDR3 region: CASSRRESYEQYF. Written as DNA, the CDR3 is TGTGCCAGCAGCCGAAGGGAATCCTACGAGCAGTACTTC.

This clonotype was detected a few times. The CDR3 DNA follows: TGTGCCAGCAGTTCGACAGGGAAACTCTCCGGGGCCAACGTCCTGACTTTC. Protein product: CASSSTGKLSGANVLTF. This chain joins TRBV6-5 and TRBJ2-6, with 7 positions matching TRBD1. CDR1 and CDR2 (germline): MNHEY, SVGAGI. V lost 4 bases to trimming and J lost 4 bases; unmatched junction nucleotides: 10. CDR3 length equals 17 residues.

This clonotype was seen ten or more times. The genes are TRBV11-2 and TRBJ2-7; D gene uncertain. The CDR3 loop spans 14 amino acids. Germline assignment: CDR1 SGHAT and CDR2 FQNNGV. V shed 4 bases and J shed 2 bases, with 12 bases lying between them. As DNA, the CDR3 is TGTGCCAGCAGCTCCGCTTGGGCCCCCTACGAGCAGTACTTC. Translation: CASSSAWAPYEQYF.

This clonotype was seen at least ten times. The chain links TRBV6-7 to TRBJ2-7, with D tentatively TRBD1 (6 bases). TRBV6-7 falls under the ORF class, with uncertain function. The germline V and J ends were trimmed by 7 bases and 5 bases, with 12 bases remaining between them. This CDR3 contains 12 residues. Here the CDR3 reads CASTPQGNEQYF. CDR3 sequence (DNA): TGTGCCAGCACCCCACAGGGAAACGAGCAGTACTTC.

This clonotype was detected many times. The chain couples TRBV24-1 to TRBJ1-2; weak D call: TRBD1 (5 bases). The CDR3 totals 14 residues. The V end lost 4 bases, the J end lost 8 bases, and 16 bases lay between the germline ends. Germline V CDR1 and CDR2: KGHDR, SFDVKD. The CDR3: CATSERDRRWGYTF. As DNA, the CDR3 is TGTGCCACCAGTGAGCGGGACCGCCGTTGGGGCTACACCTTC.

Ten or more counts support this clonotype. This sequence joins TRBV2 and TRBJ2-3; D remains ambiguous. CDR1 is SNHLY, CDR2 FYNNEI, per germline. Trimming cost V 7 bases and J 3 bases, with 8 bases left between them. The CDR3 length is 12 residues. The CDR3 DNA sequence: TGTGCCAGCACGATTCTTACAGATACGCAGTATTTT. Its translation: CASTILTDTQYF.

This clonotype turned up a few times. V gene TRBV5-1 combines with J gene TRBJ2-7; 12 bases match TRBD1. V shed 7 bases and J 6 bases; nucleotides not matched to a gene: 8. CDR3 length equals 14 residues. Germline loops: CDR1 SGHRS, CDR2 YFSETQ. CDR3 DNA: TGCGCCAGCTGCCCCGGGACAGGGGGCGGCGAGCAGTACTTC. Encoded protein: CASCPGTGGGEQYF.